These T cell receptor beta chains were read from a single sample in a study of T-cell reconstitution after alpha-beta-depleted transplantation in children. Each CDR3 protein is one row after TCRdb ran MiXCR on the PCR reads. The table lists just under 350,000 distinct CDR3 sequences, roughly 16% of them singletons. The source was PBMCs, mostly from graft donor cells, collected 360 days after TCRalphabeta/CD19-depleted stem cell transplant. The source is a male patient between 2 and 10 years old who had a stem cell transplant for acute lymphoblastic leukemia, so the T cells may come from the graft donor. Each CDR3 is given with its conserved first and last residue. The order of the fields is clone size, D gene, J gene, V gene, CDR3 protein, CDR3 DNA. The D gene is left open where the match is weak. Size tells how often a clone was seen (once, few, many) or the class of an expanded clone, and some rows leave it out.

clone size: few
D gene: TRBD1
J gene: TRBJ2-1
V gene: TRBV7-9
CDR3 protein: CASSLGPGGHAFF
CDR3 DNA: TGTGCCAGCAGCTTAGGCCCAGGGGGACACGCGTTCTTC

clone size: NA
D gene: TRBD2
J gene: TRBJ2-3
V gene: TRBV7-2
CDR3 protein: CASSLAGGRGADTQYF
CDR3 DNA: TGTGCCAGCAGCTTAGCGGGAGGGCGAGGTGCAGATACGCAGTATTTT

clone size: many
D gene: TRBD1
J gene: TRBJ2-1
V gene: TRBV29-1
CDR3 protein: CSVGDRASYNEQFF
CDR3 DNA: TGCAGCGTTGGGGACAGAGCTTCCTACAATGAGCAGTTCTTC

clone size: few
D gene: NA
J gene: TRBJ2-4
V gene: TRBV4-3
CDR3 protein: CASSQGEDYKNIQYF
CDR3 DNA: TGCGCCAGCAGCCAAGGAGAGGATTACAAAAACATTCAGTACTTC

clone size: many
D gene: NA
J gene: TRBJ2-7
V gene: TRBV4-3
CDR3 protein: CASSHPGYEQYF
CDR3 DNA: TGCGCCAGCAGCCACCCAGGGTACGAGCAGTACTTC

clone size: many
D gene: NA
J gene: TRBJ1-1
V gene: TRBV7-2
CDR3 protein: CASSPMTANTEAFF
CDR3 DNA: TGTGCCAGCAGCCCCATGACAGCGAACACTGAAGCTTTCTTT

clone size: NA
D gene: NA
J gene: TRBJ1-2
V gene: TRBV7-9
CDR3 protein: CASSLLFGGYTF
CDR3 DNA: TGTGCCAGCAGCTTACTATTTGGTGGCTACACCTTC

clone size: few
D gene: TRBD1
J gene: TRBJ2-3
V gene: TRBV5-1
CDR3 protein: CASSTAGQGLADTQYF
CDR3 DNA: TGCGCCAGCAGCACAGCGGGACAGGGTCTCGCAGATACGCAGTATTTT

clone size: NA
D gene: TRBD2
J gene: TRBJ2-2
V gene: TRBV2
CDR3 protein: CAISPPRWASGRVGELFF
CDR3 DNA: TGTGCCATCAGTCCCCCAAGGTGGGCTAGCGGGAGAGTCGGGGAGCTGTTTTTT

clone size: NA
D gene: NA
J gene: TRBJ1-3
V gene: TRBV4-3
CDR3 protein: CASSQDHEVYSGNTIYF
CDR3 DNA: TGCGCCAGCAGCCAAGATCACGAAGTCTACTCTGGAAACACCATATATTTT

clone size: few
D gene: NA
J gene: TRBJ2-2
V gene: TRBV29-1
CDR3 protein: CSVEVLEPNTGELFF
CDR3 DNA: TGCAGCGTTGAAGTGCTGGAGCCCAACACCGGGGAGCTGTTTTTT

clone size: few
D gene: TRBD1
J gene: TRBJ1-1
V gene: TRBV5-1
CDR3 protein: CASSLDRGDTEAFF
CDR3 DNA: TGCGCCAGCAGCTTAGACAGGGGGGACACTGAAGCTTTCTTT

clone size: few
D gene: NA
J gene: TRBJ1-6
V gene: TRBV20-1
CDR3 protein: CSARRSISYNSPLHF
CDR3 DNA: TGCAGTGCTAGGAGGTCGATCTCCTATAATTCACCCCTCCACTTT

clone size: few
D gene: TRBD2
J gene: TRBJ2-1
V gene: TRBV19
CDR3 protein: CASSTGLAGVWEQFF
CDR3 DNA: TGTGCCAGTAGTACGGGACTAGCGGGAGTATGGGAGCAGTTCTTC

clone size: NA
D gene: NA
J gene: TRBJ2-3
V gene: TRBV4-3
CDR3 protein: CASSFDGLSTDTQYF
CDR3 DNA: TGCGCCAGCAGCTTCGACGGTCTTAGCACAGATACGCAGTATTTT

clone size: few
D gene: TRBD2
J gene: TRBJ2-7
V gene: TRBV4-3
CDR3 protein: CASSQLAGASGYEQYF
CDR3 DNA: TGCGCCAGCAGCCAACTAGCGGGAGCTTCCGGCTACGAGCAGTACTTC

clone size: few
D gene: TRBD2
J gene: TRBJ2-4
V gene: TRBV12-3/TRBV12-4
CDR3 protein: CTSTNLLGTSGRGGDIQYF
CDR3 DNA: TGTACCAGCACTAACCTCCTAGGGACTAGCGGGAGAGGGGGGGACATTCAGTACTTC

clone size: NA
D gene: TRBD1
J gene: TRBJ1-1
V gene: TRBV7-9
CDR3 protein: CASSLPPGGVNTEAFF
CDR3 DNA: TGTGCCAGCAGCTTACCCCCAGGGGGGGTGAACACTGAAGCTTTCTTT

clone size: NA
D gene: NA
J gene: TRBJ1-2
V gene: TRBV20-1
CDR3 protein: CSARDQRTDYGYTF
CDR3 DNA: TGCAGTGCTAGAGATCAACGGACCGACTATGGCTACACCTTC

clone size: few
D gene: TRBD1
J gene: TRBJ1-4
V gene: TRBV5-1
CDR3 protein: CASSSLGGQIDNEKLFF
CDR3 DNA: TGCGCCAGCAGCTCCCTTGGGGGACAGATCGACAATGAAAAACTGTTTTTT

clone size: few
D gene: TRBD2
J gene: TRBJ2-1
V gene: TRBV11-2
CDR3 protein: CASSFTPGLAGGSSYNEQFF
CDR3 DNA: TGTGCCAGCAGCTTTACCCCGGGACTAGCGGGGGGATCCTCCTACAATGAGCAGTTCTTC

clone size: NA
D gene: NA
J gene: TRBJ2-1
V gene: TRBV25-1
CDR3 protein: CASSEYQTRPGNEQFF
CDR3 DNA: TGTGCCAGCAGTGAATATCAAACCCGACCAGGGAATGAGCAGTTCTTC

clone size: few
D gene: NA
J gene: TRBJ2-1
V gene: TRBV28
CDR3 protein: CASSSPLVGGRFF
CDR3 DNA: TGTGCCAGCAGCTCCCCCTTAGTGGGGGGGCGGTTCTTC

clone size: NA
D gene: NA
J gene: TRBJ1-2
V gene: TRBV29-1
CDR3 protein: CSVGGTYGYTF
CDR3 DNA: TGCAGCGTTGGAGGGACCTATGGCTACACCTTC

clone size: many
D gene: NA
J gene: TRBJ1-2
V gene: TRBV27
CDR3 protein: CASGSGAGASYGYTF
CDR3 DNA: TGTGCCAGCGGATCCGGGGCAGGGGCCTCGTATGGCTACACCTTC

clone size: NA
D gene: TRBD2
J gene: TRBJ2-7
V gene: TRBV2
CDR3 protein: CASSGLAGIGEQYF
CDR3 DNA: TGTGCCAGCAGTGGGCTAGCGGGAATCGGCGAGCAGTACTTC

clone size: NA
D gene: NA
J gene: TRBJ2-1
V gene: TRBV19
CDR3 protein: CASSIEGVSSYNEQFF
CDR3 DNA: TGTGCCAGTAGTATAGAGGGCGTGAGCTCCTACAATGAGCAGTTCTTC

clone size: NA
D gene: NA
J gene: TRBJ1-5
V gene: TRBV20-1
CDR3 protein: CSASRYSNQPQHF
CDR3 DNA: TGCAGTGCTAGCCGGTATAGCAATCAGCCCCAGCATTTT

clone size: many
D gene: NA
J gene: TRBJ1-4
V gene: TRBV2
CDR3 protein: CASSDWLGGKNEKLFF
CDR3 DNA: TGTGCCAGCAGTGATTGGTTGGGGGGCAAGAATGAAAAACTGTTTTTT

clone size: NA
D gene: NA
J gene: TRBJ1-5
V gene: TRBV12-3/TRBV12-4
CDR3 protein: CASNSTGNQPQHF
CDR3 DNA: TGTGCCAGCAATTCTACAGGGAACCAGCCCCAGCATTTT

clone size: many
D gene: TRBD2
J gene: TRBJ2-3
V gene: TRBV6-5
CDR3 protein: CASKDLAGVADTQYF
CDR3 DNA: TGTGCCAGCAAGGATCTAGCGGGAGTAGCAGATACGCAGTATTTT

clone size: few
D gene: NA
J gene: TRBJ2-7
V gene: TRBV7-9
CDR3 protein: CASSLGATDLSYEQYF
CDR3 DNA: TGTGCCAGCAGCTTAGGAGCCACCGACCTCTCCTACGAGCAGTACTTC

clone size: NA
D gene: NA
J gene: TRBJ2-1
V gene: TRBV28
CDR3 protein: CASSFGRVTNEQFF
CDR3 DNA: TGTGCCAGCAGTTTCGGGAGAGTCACCAATGAGCAGTTCTTC

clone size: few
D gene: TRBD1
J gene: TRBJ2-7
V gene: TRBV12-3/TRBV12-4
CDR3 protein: CASSHHRGRGSYEQYF
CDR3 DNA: TGTGCCAGCAGTCACCACAGGGGGCGCGGGTCCTACGAGCAGTACTTC

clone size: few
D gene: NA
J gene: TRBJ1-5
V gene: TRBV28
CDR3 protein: CASSLSGLPGRSLSQPQHF
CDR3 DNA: TGTGCCAGCAGTTTATCGGGACTTCCGGGCAGGTCTCTCTCTCAGCCCCAGCATTTT

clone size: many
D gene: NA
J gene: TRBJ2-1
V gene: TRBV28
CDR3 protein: CASSFGGSSYNEQFF
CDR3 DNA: TGTGCCAGCAGTTTCGGGGGAAGTAGCTACAATGAGCAGTTCTTC

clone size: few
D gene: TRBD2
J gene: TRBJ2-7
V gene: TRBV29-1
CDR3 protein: CSVAGLAEKPFYEQYF
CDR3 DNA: TGCAGCGTTGCTGGACTAGCGGAGAAACCCTTCTACGAGCAGTACTTC

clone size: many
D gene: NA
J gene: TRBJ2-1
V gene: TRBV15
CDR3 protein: CATSINRAPGSEQFF
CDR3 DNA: TGTGCCACCAGCATCAACCGGGCCCCCGGGAGTGAGCAGTTCTTC

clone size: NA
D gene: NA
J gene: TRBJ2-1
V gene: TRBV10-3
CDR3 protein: CAISLDAFSYNEQFF
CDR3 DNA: TGTGCCATCAGTCTCGATGCCTTCTCCTACAATGAGCAGTTCTTC

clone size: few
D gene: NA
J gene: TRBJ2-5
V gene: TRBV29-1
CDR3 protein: CSVEQPSQETQYF
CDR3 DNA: TGCAGCGTTGAACAGCCTTCCCAAGAGACCCAGTACTTC

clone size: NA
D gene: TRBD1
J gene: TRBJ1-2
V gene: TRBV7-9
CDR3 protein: CASSWDRDYGYTF
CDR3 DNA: TGTGCCAGCAGCTGGGACAGGGACTATGGCTACACCTTC

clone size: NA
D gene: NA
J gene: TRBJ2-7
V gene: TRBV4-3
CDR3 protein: CASSQDGWGGAGTPYEQYF
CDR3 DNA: TGCGCCAGCAGCCAAGATGGATGGGGGGGGGCGGGAACCCCCTACGAGCAGTACTTC

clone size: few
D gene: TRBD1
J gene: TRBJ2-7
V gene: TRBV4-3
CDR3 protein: CASSQDSGTADYEQYF
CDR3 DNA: TGCGCCAGCAGCCAAGATTCAGGGACAGCAGATTACGAGCAGTACTTC

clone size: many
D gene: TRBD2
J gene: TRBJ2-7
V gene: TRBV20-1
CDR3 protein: CSASGTSGYEQYF
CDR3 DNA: TGCAGTGCTAGTGGGACTAGCGGCTACGAGCAGTACTTC